The subject of this entry is one TCR beta chain. Its antigen is unidentified. The CDR3 consists of 18 residues. CDR1 and CDR2 (germline): SGHVS, FQNEAQ. The V end lost 0 bases, the J end lost 0 bases, and 12 bases lay between the germline ends. The sample originates from a study of T cell repertoires in cytomegalovirus infection. TCRdb recomputed calls from the reads with MiXCR, one row per CDR3 protein. The sample records approximately 120,000 distinct CDR3 sequences, around 30% being singletons. Study-level points and caveats: In two of eight donors, the top clonotype was HLA-C-restricted CMV-specific.

The source of this sequence is a human donor in good health (CMV status not recorded). Some clones in this sample may be carry-over from other donors' samples. The source material was CD8+ T cells from cultured PBMCs, sampled from culture after CMV antigen stimulation. The V and J genes are TRBV7-8 and TRBJ1-6; a weak D match, TRBD1 (5 bases). CDR3 bases: TGTGCCAGCAGCTTAGCCCGGGGCGAGAGCTCCTATAATTCACCCCTCCACTTT. It encodes CASSLARGESSYNSPLHF.